This T cell receptor (beta chain) was sequenced in a study of blood T cell repertoires in COVID-19. About the study: Material from acute and convalescent COVID-19 was sourced from the United States, Italy and Spain. PBMCs, B-cell-depleted T cells, or T cells were the source of the cDNA or gDNA that made up the material.

The length of the CDR3 is 14 residues. Trimming cost V 8 bases and J 8 bases, with 21 bases left between them. Germline V gene sequence: CDR1 MDHEN, CDR2 SYDVKM. As handled by the study authors: Estimation of nucleated cell counts was performed using reference gene primer amplification. The data were produced by immunoSEQ multiplex PCR, yet TCRdb's version contains in-frame clones alone and is incomplete. Clonal size and the V and J genes are those of that table, whereas D and trimming came from the DNA. The sample lists just under 95,000 clones, roughly 80% occurring once. The gene calls are TRBV28 and TRBJ1-2; D possibly corresponds to TRBD1 (6 bases). Input material: peripheral blood. The receptor was derived from a man aged 50 to 60 who had recovered from COVID-19. The CDR3 spells CASVQGERSRGYTF. Written as DNA, the CDR3 is TGTGCCAGCGTACAGGGTGAGCGTAGTAGAGGCTACACCTTC.